What follows are 25 T cell receptor beta chains derived from one specimen sequenced in a study of post-analysis software for immune sequencing data. Findings of the study overall: There were five or six TRBV segments more frequent in patients than controls, and TRBV5-6, TRBV5-1 and TRBV20-1 were among them.

For these TCRs, the target antigens are not known. cDNA libraries for TCR beta contained unique molecular identifiers. TCRdb itself ran the PCR reads through MiXCR, one entry per CDR3 protein. The sample lists some 690,000 distinct CDR3 sequences, 59% seen once, with roughly 12% in the top ten. Source material: blood. Receptors were obtained from a girl aged 2 to 10 with multiple sclerosis.

This clonotype turned up a few times. The chain links TRBV12-3 or TRBV12-4 to TRBJ1-2; no clear D gene. Trimming took 6 bases from V and 5 from J, leaving 4 bases between them. The CDR3 loop spans 10 amino acids. The CDR3 nucleotides read TGTGCCAGCAGGCTATATGGCTACACCTTC. It translates to CASRLYGYTF.

The V and J genes are TRBV7-9 and TRBJ2-1; 9 bases are shared with TRBD2. CDR1 and CDR2 (germline): SEHNR, FQNEAQ (reference sequence). This CDR3 region has 16 residues. Trimming at V came to 5 bases and at J to 9 bases, leaving 14 bases not matched to a gene. The CDR3 sequence: CASSGHPVAGVGEQFF. The CDR3 DNA sequence: TGTGCCAGCAGCGGACATCCGGTAGCGGGAGTAGGTGAGCAGTTCTTC. The full variable domain, completed using reference TRBV7-9 and TRBJ2-1, is DTGVSQNPRHKITKRGQNVTFRCDPISEHNRLYWYRQTLGQGPEFLTYFQNEAQLEKSRLLSDRFSAERPKGSFSTLEIQRTEQGDSAMYLCASSGHPVAGVGEQFFGPGTRLTVL.

V gene TRBV18 combines with J gene TRBJ2-3, with 9 positions matching TRBD1. CDR1 and CDR2 from the germline V gene are KGHSH and LQKENI. With V trimmed by 6 bases and J by 2 bases, 9 bases remained unmatched. There are 16 residues in the CDR3. The CDR3 sequence: CASSAGQGLSTDTQYF. CDR3 nucleotides: TGTGCCAGCTCTGCGGGACAGGGTCTGTCCACAGATACGCAGTATTTT. Full variable domain (outside the CDR3, taken from reference TRBV18 and TRBJ2-3): NAGVMQNPRHLVRRRGQEARLRCSPMKGHSHVYWYRQLPEEGLKFMVYLQKENIIDESGMPKERFSAEFPKEGPSILRIQQVVRGDSAAYFCASSAGQGLSTDTQYFGPGTRLTVL.

As concerns this clonotype: The junction and the germline gene differ at one end; a read error may be behind it. This chain links TRBV29-1 with TRBJ2-7; TRBD2 might be the D (6 bases). CDR1 is SQVTM and CDR2 is ANQGSEA in the germline V gene. The CDR3 runs 16 residues. CDR3 sequence reads: CSVEVGGSSYSYGQYF. The CDR3 nucleotides are TGCAGCGTTGAAGTGGGGGGATCGTCTTACTCCTACGGGCAGTACTTC.

This clonotype was counted a few times. V and J are TRBV6-5 and TRBJ2-3, with 8 bases fitting TRBD2. Germline V gives CDR1 MNHEY, CDR2 SVGAGI. The CDR3 consists of 15 residues. J gave up 6 bases and V 4 bases, and 9 bases lay outside the gene matches. The CDR3 nucleotides read TGTGCCAGCAGTTCCTTCGGGAGGGTCGGGGATACGCAGTATTTT. Translated: CASSSFGRVGDTQYF.

This chain uses TRBV12-3 or TRBV12-4 with TRBJ2-5, with D possibly being TRBD1 or TRBD2 (5 bases each). Trimming removed 5 bases from V and 1 base from J, with 14 bases in between. The CDR3 covers 15 residues. CDR3 DNA sequence: TGTGCCAGCAGTCCCCTCGGGGCAGCCCAAGAGACCCAGTACTTC. Translating gives CASSPLGAAQETQYF.

This clonotype occurred a few times. J is TRBJ1-2 and V is TRBV6-5; D not resolved. CDR3 size: 14 residues. CDR1 and CDR2 from the germline V gene are MNHEY and SVGAGI. Trimming stripped 7 bases from V and 1 base from J, with 13 bases between. CDR3: CASTQSTNNYGYTF. For the CDR3, the DNA is TGTGCCAGCACGCAGTCAACAAATAACTATGGCTACACCTTC.

This clonotype appeared a few times. The V gene is TRBV12-3 or TRBV12-4, the J gene TRBJ2-5; a weak D match, TRBD2 (6 bases). The DNA end is a closer match to TRBJ2-7, so the J assignment may be wrong. The CDR3 is 15 amino acids. The DNA for the CDR3 is TGTGCCAGCAACTTTAGGGGACTGGGGATGGACGAGCAGTACTTC. As protein: CASNFRGLGMDEQYF.

CDR3: CASSPRGIRSNQPQHF. Written as DNA, the CDR3 is TGTGCCAGCAGCCCGCGGGGAATAAGAAGCAATCAGCCCCAGCATTTT. The chain recombines TRBV12-3 or TRBV12-4 with TRBJ1-5, with D hard to call. CDR3 length: 16 residues. V was trimmed by 6 bases and J by 1 base, leaving 16 bases between them.

The chain joins TRBV5-1 to TRBJ2-7, with TRBD1 as a possible D gene (6 bases). Germline CDR1 is SGHRS and CDR2 is YFSETQ. The CDR3 sequence is 13 residues long. Trimming cost V 0 bases and J 7 bases, with 11 bases left between them. In DNA form, the CDR3 reads TGCGCCAGCAGCTTGGTATTAGGGGGAGAGCAGTACTTC. Encoded protein: CASSLVLGGEQYF.

CDR3 residues: CSVKLGGTSTDTQYF. DNA of the CDR3: TGCAGTGTTAAACTCGGCGGTACTAGCACAGATACGCAGTATTTT. V usage is TRBV20-1 and J usage is TRBJ2-3; D is unresolved. V shed 7 bases and J shed 0 bases, with 17 bases lying between them. The CDR3 runs 15 residues. CDR1 and CDR2 (germline): DFQATT, SNEGSKA (reference sequence).

A note on this clonotype: Mismatch with germline at one junction end may stem from a read error. J is TRBJ1-6 and V is TRBV12-3 or TRBV12-4; perhaps TRBD1 as D (6 bases). The CDR3 sequence is 14 residues long. The DNA of the CDR3 is TGTGCCGGCAGTTGGACAGAGAATAATTCACCCCTCCACTTT. The encoded protein is CAGSWTENNSPLHF.

V usage is TRBV29-1 and J usage is TRBJ1-5, with D tentatively TRBD1 (5 bases). Germline CDR1 reads SQVTM; CDR2 reads ANQGSEA. The length of the CDR3 is 13 residues. The V end was cut by 6 bases, the J end by 7 bases, with 16 bases between. CDR3 DNA: TGCAGCGTGGATCTGGGGGAAGGGCAGCCCCAGCATTTT. Its translation is CSVDLGEGQPQHF.

This clonotype was detected only a few times. The chain links TRBV5-1 to TRBJ2-7; D call uncertain. The CDR3 consists of 16 residues. Per germline, CDR1 SGHRS and CDR2 YFSETQ. The V and J ends lost 0 bases and 2 bases respectively, with 15 bases between them. Written as DNA, the CDR3 is TGCGCCAGCAGCTTGGAGTGGGCACAGACGGCCTACGAGCAGTACTTC. It yields the protein CASSLEWAQTAYEQYF.

The chain uses TRBV3-1 and TRBJ2-5, with 7 bases fitting TRBD2. The germline gives CDR1 LGHDT, CDR2 YNNKEL (reference sequence). CDR3 length equals 17 residues. After removal of 4 bases from V and 1 base from J, the junction contained 12 bases not matched to a gene. The CDR3 loop reads CASSPSGGGRTQETQYF. The DNA for the CDR3 is TGTGCCAGCAGCCCAAGTGGGGGGGGACGCACCCAAGAGACCCAGTACTTC.

The chain joins TRBV20-1 to TRBJ2-1; D is uncertain. Deletions cut 2 bases from V and 0 bases from J, with 23 bases between. In germline, CDR1 is DFQATT, CDR2 SNEGSKA (reference sequence). The CDR3 spans 19 residues. Here the CDR3 reads CSARRAGVRLTGSYNEQFF. The CDR3 region has the DNA TGCAGTGCTAGACGGGCCGGTGTCAGACTTACGGGCTCCTACAATGAGCAGTTCTTC.

This clonotype has more than one count but fewer than ten. The chain recombines TRBV7-9 with TRBJ2-5; D not resolved. V was clipped by 1 base and J by 11 bases, with 11 bases between them. The germline gives CDR1 SEHNR, CDR2 FQNEAQ (reference sequence). The CDR3 sequence is 12 residues long. The CDR3 here is CASSLDAREQYF. As DNA, the CDR3 is TGTGCCAGCAGCTTAGACGCACGAGAGCAGTACTTC.

V gene TRBV10-1 combines with J gene TRBJ2-5; maybe TRBD2 (6 bases). Germline CDR1 WNHNN, CDR2 SYGVQD (reference sequence). This CDR3 is 14 amino acids long. V was clipped by 4 bases and J by 2 bases, with 11 bases between them. CDR3 DNA sequence: TGCGCCAGCAGTGGGGGAGGTTCACAAGAGACCCAGTACTTC. It codes for CASSGGGSQETQYF.

With respect to this clonotype: A read error may produce the germline difference seen at one junction end. V and J are TRBV11-3 and TRBJ2-1; TRBD1 might be the D (6 bases). Germline assignment: CDR1 SGHNT and CDR2 YENEEA. This CDR3 comprises 13 residues. The CDR3 bases are TGTGCCGGCAGCTCAACAGGGAGCAATGAGCAGTTCTTC. Residues: CAGSSTGSNEQFF. The complete variable domain, with remaining parts taken from reference TRBV11-3 and TRBJ2-1, reads EAGVVQSPRYKIIEKKQPVAFWCNPISGHNTLYWYLQNLGQGPELLIRYENEEAVDDSQLPKDRFSAERLKGVDSTLKIQPAELGDSAVYLCAGSSTGSNEQFFGPGTRLTVL.

Only a few counts were recorded for this clonotype. V and J are TRBV6-6 and TRBJ2-6; 9 bases line up with TRBD1. V dropped 2 bases and J dropped 5; count of bases not matched to a gene: 4. The CDR3 contains 16 residues. Germline lookup yields CDR1 MNHNY and CDR2 SVGAGI (reference sequence). CDR3 region: CASSYAGQGRANVLTF. CDR3 nucleotide sequence: TGTGCCAGCAGTTACGCGGGACAGGGTAGGGCCAACGTCCTGACTTTC.

This sequence joins TRBV9 and TRBJ2-5, with TRBD1 matching over 7 bases. This CDR3 comprises 15 residues. V gave up 3 bases and J gave up 1 base; unmatched junction bases: 6. Germline V gene sequence: CDR1 SGDLS, CDR2 YYNGEE. CDR3: CASSEWDRLQETQYF. The CDR3 DNA follows: TGTGCCAGCAGCGAATGGGACAGACTCCAAGAGACCCAGTACTTC.

This rearrangement joins TRBV21-1 to TRBJ1-5; TRBD1 was called by the table and not checked on the DNA. TRBV21-1 has pseudogene status. The CDR3 extends over 16 amino acids. CDR3 amino acids: CASSKGEGALNQPQHF. CDR3 DNA: TGTGCCAGCAGCAAAGGAGAGGGGGCCCTCAATCAGCCCCAGCATTTT.

The chain recombines TRBV7-3 with TRBJ1-2; 7 nucleotides line up with TRBD1. V lost 2 bases and J lost 4; bases outside the gene matches: 1. CDR3 length: 13 residues. Germline V gives CDR1 SGHTA, CDR2 FQGTGA. For the CDR3, the DNA is TGTGCCAGCAGCTTAGCAGGGGGCTATGGCTACACCTTC. Translating it yields CASSLAGGYGYTF.

The rearrangement links TRBV2 to TRBJ2-7, with D perhaps TRBD1 or TRBD2 (5 bases each). The DNA end lines up better with TRBJ2-5; the J call may be wrong. CDR1 is SNHLY, CDR2 FYNNEI, per germline. This CDR3 has 16 residues. The CDR3 sequence: CASIQNSGTRGETQYF. DNA of the CDR3: TGTGCCAGCATTCAGAATTCCGGGACCCGAGGCGAGACCCAGTACTTC.

The chain joins TRBV27 to TRBJ2-1; TRBD1 is a possible D gene (5 bases). Germline V gene lookup returns CDR1 MNHEY and CDR2 SMNVEV (reference sequence). CDR3 length: 16 amino acids. V dropped 5 bases and J dropped 8 bases, with 22 bases sitting between them. The CDR3 region is CASSPRVQEGVDEQFF. The CDR3 bases are TGTGCCAGCAGTCCCCGGGTCCAGGAAGGGGTCGATGAGCAGTTCTTC.